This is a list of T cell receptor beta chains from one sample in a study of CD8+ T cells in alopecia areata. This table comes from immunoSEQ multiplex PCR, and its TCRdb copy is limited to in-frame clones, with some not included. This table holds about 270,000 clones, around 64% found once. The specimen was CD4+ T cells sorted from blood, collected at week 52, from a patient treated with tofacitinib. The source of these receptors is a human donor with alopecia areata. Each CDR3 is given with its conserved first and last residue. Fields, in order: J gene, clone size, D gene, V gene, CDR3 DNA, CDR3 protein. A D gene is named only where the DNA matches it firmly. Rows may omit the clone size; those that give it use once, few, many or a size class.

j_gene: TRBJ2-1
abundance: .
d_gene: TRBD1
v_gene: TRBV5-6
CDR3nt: TGTGCCAGCAGCTTGGGCCGGGACAGTATCAATGAGCAGTTCTTC
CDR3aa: CASSLGRDSINEQFF

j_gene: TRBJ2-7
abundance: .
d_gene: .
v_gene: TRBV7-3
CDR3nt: TGTGCCAGCAGCTTACGCGGTTTGGGCTACGAGCAGTACTTC
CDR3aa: CASSLRGLGYEQYF

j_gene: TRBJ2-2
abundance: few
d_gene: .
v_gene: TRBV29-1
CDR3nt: TGCAGCGTTGCTTGGACGAACACCGGGGAGCTGTTTTTT
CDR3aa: CSVAWTNTGELFF

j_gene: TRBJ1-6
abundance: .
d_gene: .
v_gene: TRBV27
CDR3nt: TGTGCCAGCTCGGTCAGGTCGGGTAATTCACCCCTCCACTTT
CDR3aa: CASSVRSGNSPLHF

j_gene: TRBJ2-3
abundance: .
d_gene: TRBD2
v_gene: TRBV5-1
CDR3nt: TGCGCCAGCAGCACCGGACTAGCGGGGGAGACAGATACGCAGTATTTT
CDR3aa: CASSTGLAGETDTQYF

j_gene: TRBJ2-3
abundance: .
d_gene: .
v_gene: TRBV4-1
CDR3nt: TGCGCCAGCAGCCAAGATGGGAGTAGCACAGATACGCAGTATTTT
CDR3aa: CASSQDGSSTDTQYF

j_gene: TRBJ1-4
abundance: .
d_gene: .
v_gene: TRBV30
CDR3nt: TGTGCCTGGAGGCAGCGAACAACTAATGAAAAACTGTTTTTT
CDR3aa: CAWRQRTTNEKLFF

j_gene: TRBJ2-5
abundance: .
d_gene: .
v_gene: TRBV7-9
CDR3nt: TGTGCCAGCAGCTTAAAAGAGACCCAGTACTTC
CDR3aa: CASSLKETQYF

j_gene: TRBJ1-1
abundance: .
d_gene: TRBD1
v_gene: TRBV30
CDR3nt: TGTGCCTGGAAAAGACAGGGGGCTCTGGCTTTCTTT
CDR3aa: CAWKRQGALAFF

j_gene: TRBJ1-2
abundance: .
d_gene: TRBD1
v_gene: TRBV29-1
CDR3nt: TGCAGCGTTGGTCGCCCGACGGGACAGAGAAACTATGGCTACACCTTC
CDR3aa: CSVGRPTGQRNYGYTF

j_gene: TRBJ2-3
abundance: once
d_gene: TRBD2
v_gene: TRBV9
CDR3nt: TGTGCCAGCGCCGTGAGGCGGGGGGGCACAGATACGCAGTATTTT
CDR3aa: CASAVRRGGTDTQYF

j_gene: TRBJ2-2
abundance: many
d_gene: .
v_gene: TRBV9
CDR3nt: TGTGCCAGCAGCGGTGTCGGGGGGCTCTACACCGGGGAGCTGTTTTTT
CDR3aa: CASSGVGGLYTGELFF

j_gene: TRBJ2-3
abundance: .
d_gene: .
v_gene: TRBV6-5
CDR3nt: TGTGCCAGCAGTTCCGGACATGATACGCAGTATTTT
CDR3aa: CASSSGHDTQYF

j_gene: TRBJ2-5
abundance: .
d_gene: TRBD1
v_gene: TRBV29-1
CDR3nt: TGCAGCGTCTGGACAGGTACCAGCCAAGAGACCCAGTACTTC
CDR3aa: CSVWTGTSQETQYF

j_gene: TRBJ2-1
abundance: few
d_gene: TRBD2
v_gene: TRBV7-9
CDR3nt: TGTGCCAGCAGCGTAGCGGGGGGTTACAATGAGCAGTTCTTC
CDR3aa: CASSVAGGYNEQFF

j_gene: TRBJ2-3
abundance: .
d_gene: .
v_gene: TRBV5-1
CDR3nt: TGCGCCAGCAGCTCCGGACCGGCCACAGATACGCAGTATTTT
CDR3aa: CASSSGPATDTQYF

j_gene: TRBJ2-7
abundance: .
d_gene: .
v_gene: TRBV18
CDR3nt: TGTGCCAGCTCACAGACCCGCGAGCAGTACTTC
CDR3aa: CASSQTREQYF

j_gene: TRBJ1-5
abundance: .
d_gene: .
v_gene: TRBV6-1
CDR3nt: TGTGCAGGCTCCGGGGGCAATCAGCCCCAGCATTTT
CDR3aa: CAGSGGNQPQHF

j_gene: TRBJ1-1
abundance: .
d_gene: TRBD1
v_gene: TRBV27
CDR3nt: TGTGCCAGCAGTTTAATGACAGGGGGCGGGAACACTGAAGCTTTCTTT
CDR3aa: CASSLMTGGGNTEAFF

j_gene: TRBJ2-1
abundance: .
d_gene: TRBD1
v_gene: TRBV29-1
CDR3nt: TGCAGCACCAACAGGGGGTCCTACAATGAGCAGTTCTTC
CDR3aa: CSTNRGSYNEQFF

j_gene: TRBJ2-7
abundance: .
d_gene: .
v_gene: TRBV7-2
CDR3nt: TGTGCCAGCAGCTATCTTGCCCGCTACGAGCAGTACTTC
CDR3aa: CASSYLARYEQYF

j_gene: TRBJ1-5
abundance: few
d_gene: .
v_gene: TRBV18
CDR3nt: TGTGCCAGCTCACCAAATACAGGTGTCAGCCAGCCCCAGCATTTT
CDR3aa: CASSPNTGVSQPQHF

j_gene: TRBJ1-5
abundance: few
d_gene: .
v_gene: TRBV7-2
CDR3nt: TGTGCCAGCAGCGATCCGACAGGACTGGGCAATCAGCCCCAGCATTTT
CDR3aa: CASSDPTGLGNQPQHF

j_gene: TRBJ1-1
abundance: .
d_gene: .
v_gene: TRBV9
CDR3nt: TGTGCCAGCAGCCGGGGGATACCCCCTTGGAAAACTGAAGCTTTCTTT
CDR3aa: CASSRGIPPWKTEAFF

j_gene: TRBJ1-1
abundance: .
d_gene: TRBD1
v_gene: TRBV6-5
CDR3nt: TGTGCCAGCAGTATTCACAGGGGGAGGCACACTGAAGCTTTCTTT
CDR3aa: CASSIHRGRHTEAFF

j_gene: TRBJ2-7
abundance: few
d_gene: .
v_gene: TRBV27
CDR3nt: TGTGCCAGCAGTACCTCTGACAGGTGGGGGAGCTACGAGCAGTACTTC
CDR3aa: CASSTSDRWGSYEQYF

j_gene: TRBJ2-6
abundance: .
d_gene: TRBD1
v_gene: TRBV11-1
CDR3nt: TGTGCCAGCAGCGCACAGGGGTCTGGGGCCAACGTCCTGACTTTC
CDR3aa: CASSAQGSGANVLTF

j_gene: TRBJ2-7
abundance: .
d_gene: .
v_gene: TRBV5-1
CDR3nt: TGCGCCAGCAGCTTATCTACAGGTGAAACCTACGAGCAGTACTTC
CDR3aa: CASSLSTGETYEQYF

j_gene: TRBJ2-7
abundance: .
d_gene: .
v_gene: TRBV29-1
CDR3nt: TGCAGCGTTGATGGGGCAGACGAGCAGTACTTC
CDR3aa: CSVDGADEQYF

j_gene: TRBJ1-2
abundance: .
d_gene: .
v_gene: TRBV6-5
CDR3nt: TGTGCCAGCAGTTACAATCGGGATTCCCGCTATGGCTACACCTTC
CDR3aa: CASSYNRDSRYGYTF

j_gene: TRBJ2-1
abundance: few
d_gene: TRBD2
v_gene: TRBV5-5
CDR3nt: TGTGCCAGCAGGCAATCCGGGACTAGCGGGGGTGGGACCTACAATGAGCAGTTCTTC
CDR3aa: CASRQSGTSGGGTYNEQFF

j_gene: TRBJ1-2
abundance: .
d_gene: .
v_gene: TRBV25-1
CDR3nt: TGTGCCAGCAGTGAAAGCGGGCCCGTTTATGGCTACACCTTC
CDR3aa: CASSESGPVYGYTF

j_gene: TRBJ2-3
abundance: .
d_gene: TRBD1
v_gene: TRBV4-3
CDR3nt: TGCGCCAGCAGCCTGGACAGGGCGTACACAGATACGCAGTATTTT
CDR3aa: CASSLDRAYTDTQYF

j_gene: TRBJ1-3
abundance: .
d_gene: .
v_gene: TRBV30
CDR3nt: TGTGCCTGGCAACAAACCTCTGGAAACACCATATATTTT
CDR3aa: CAWQQTSGNTIYF

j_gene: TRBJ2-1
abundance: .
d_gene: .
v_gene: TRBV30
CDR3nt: TGTGCCTGGAATCCGGGGGCGGGTGAGCAGTTCTTC
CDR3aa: CAWNPGAGEQFF

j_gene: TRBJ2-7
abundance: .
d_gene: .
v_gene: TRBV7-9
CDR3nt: TGTGCCAGCAGCTTCGGGCCCCCGGGCGAGCAGTACTTC
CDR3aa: CASSFGPPGEQYF